A single sample gave rise to the 26 T cell receptor beta chains below, sequenced in a study of blood T cell repertoires in COVID-19. The method was immunoSEQ multiplex PCR; TCRdb's version includes in-frame clones alone and lacks a portion of them. Of roughly 160,000 clones listed, just over 85% were seen once; the top ten hold roughly 7%. Sequences were obtained from peripheral blood. The receptors shown here come from a man aged 45 to 65 with active or convalescent COVID-19.

The chain has TRBV25-1 and TRBJ1-3; TRBD1 matches at 7 bases. Germline CDR1 is MGHDK and CDR2 is SYGVNS. Trimming took 6 bases from V and 0 from J; bases not matched to a gene: 5. This CDR3 is built from 15 residues. Written as DNA, the CDR3 is TGTGCCAGCAGCGCCAGGGACAGCTCTGGAAACACCATATATTTT. Amino acid sequence: CASSARDSSGNTIYF.

The chain combines TRBV19 with TRBJ2-5; 13 bases are a match to TRBD2. V lost 5 bases, J lost 5 bases, and 5 bases stayed unmatched. Per germline, CDR1 LNHDA and CDR2 SQIVND (reference sequence). The CDR3 is 15 residues long. The CDR3 DNA follows: TGTGCCAGTAGTCGGACTAGCGGGGGATTGGAGACCCAGTACTTC. Protein product: CASSRTSGGLETQYF.

The chain couples TRBV4-1 to TRBJ2-1; D remains unclear. Per the germline V gene, CDR1 is MGHRA and CDR2 is YSYEKL. With 3 bases removed from V and 0 bases from J, the gap between germline ends came to 12 bases. The CDR3 consists of 16 residues. The CDR3 DNA reads as TGCGCCAGCAGCCACATTGGTGGCGGCTCCTACAATGAGCAGTTCTTC. Residues: CASSHIGGGSYNEQFF.

The rearrangement joins TRBV5-1 to TRBJ1-5; D remains ambiguous. Trimming stripped 0 bases from V and 6 bases from J, with 10 bases between. CDR3 length: 14 amino acids. Germline CDR1 SGHRS, CDR2 YFSETQ. CDR3 region: CASSLGEGSQPQHF. The CDR3 DNA reads as TGCGCCAGCAGCTTGGGGGAAGGGAGTCAGCCCCAGCATTTT.

Worth noting for this clone: As the CDR3 is not closed by the conserved phenylalanine or tryptophan, this likely results from a read error. The DNA is omitted, as the CDR3 cannot be located on it reliably, and the CDR3 follows TCRdb's listing. The chain joins TRBV3-1 (or the pseudogene TRBV3-2) to TRBJ2-7; the table's D call TRBD2 went unverified against the DNA. CDR1 is LGHDT, CDR2 YNNKEL, per germline (reference sequence). Counting both end residues, the CDR3 totals 9 amino acids. The CDR3 reads CASSQGGAN.

This chain joins TRBV7-3 and TRBJ1-1; D gene uncertain. V lost 0 bases, J lost 3 bases, and 5 bases lay in between. CDR3 length: 13 residues. The germline gives CDR1 SGHTA, CDR2 FQGTGA. This chain's CDR3 is CASSLTRDTEAFF. The CDR3 bases are TGTGCCAGCAGCTTAACGCGGGACACTGAAGCTTTCTTT.

As regards this clone: The same CDR3 is also encoded by other DNA sequences in this sample. The genes are TRBV5-4 and TRBJ2-2; tentative D call: TRBD2 (6 bases). This CDR3 spans 16 amino acids. In germline, CDR1 is SGHNT, CDR2 YYREEE (reference sequence). Trimming shortened V by 5 bases and J by 0 bases, and 14 bases separated the two germline ends. CDR3 region: CASSMGTSPNTGELFF. The CDR3 region has the DNA TGTGCCAGCAGTATGGGGACTTCTCCGAACACCGGGGAGCTGTTTTTT.

This chain joins TRBV24-1 and TRBJ2-1; D may be TRBD1 (6 bases). V lost 7 bases, J lost 7 bases, and 10 bases lay in between. The CDR3 consists of 12 residues. Looked up from germline, CDR1 is KGHDR and CDR2 is SFDVKD. In DNA, the CDR3 is TGTGCCACCAGCAGGGGTGGGAATGAGCAGTTCTTC. This encodes CATSRGGNEQFF.

The gene calls are TRBV11-2 and TRBJ2-2; a weak D match, TRBD2 (5 bases). Germline V lookup: CDR1 SGHAT, CDR2 FQNNGV. V was pared by 5 bases and J by 0 bases, with 13 bases between. This CDR3 region has 16 residues. The CDR3 sequence is CASSNLANANTGELFF. The CDR3 region has the DNA TGTGCCAGCAGCAACCTAGCAAACGCGAACACCGGGGAGCTGTTTTTT.

The chain links TRBV9 to TRBJ1-2; D unclear. There are 12 residues in the CDR3. CDR1 and CDR2 from the germline V gene are SGDLS and YYNGEE. Trimming shortened V by 4 bases and J by 8 bases, and 12 bases separated the two germline ends. CDR3 DNA: TGTGCCAGCAGCTCCGTGGGGAGGGGCTACACCTTC. Translation: CASSSVGRGYTF.

The chain recombines TRBV6-5 with TRBJ1-1; no definite D call. The ends were cut back, 6 bases at V and 0 bases at J, with 14 bases in the middle. There are 15 residues in the CDR3. The germline V gene encodes CDR1 MNHEY and CDR2 SVGAGI. Here the CDR3 reads CASSPRGLVNTEAFF. The DNA for the CDR3 is TGTGCCAGCAGCCCCCGAGGGTTGGTGAACACTGAAGCTTTCTTT.

The gene calls are TRBV5-1 and TRBJ2-2, with TRBD2 matching 7 bases. CDR1 SGHRS and CDR2 YFSETQ come from the germline V gene. The CDR3 contains 16 residues. V dropped 0 bases and J dropped 2; count of bases not matched to a gene: 4. The CDR3 loop reads CASSLALADNTGELFF. The CDR3 region has the DNA TGCGCCAGCAGCTTGGCTCTAGCGGATAACACCGGGGAGCTGTTTTTT.

The rearrangement uses TRBV24-1 and TRBJ2-7; D uncertain. Trimming took off 1 base at V and 3 bases at J, with 12 bases between the two ends. The CDR3 consists of 15 residues. Per germline, CDR1 KGHDR and CDR2 SFDVKD. The CDR3 here is CATSDFKYSSYEQYF. In nucleotides, the CDR3 is TGTGCCACCAGTGATTTTAAATACAGCAGCTACGAGCAGTACTTC.

The J gene is TRBJ1-5, the V gene TRBV19; 10 nucleotides agree with TRBD1. The germline gives CDR1 LNHDA, CDR2 SQIVND (reference sequence). The CDR3 loop spans 19 amino acids. Trimming cost V 4 bases and J 0 bases; bases outside gene matches: 12. In DNA, the CDR3 is TGTGCCAGTAGTAGAGTTCGGGACAGGGGCGTAAATAGCAATCAGCCCCAGCATTTT. It specifies CASSRVRDRGVNSNQPQHF.

V gene TRBV6-6 combines with J gene TRBJ2-1; 10 bases agree with TRBD2. CDR1 is MNHNY and CDR2 is SVGAGI in the germline V gene (reference sequence). The CDR3 extends over 16 amino acids. The junction had 5 bases not matched to a gene; V was cut back by 6 bases and J by 0 bases. CDR3 DNA: TGTGCCAGCAGGGGCCTAGCGGGAGTCTCCTACAATGAGCAGTTCTTC. Its translation: CASRGLAGVSYNEQFF.

V usage is TRBV2 and J usage is TRBJ1-5, with TRBD1 identical over 9 bases. CDR1 is SNHLY, CDR2 FYNNEI, per germline. This CDR3 spans 14 amino acids. The V gene end was trimmed by 3 bases and the J gene end by 6 bases; junction bases not matched to a gene: 3. DNA of the CDR3: TGTGCCAGCAGTGAGGGACAGGGAGGTCAGCCCCAGCATTTT. It encodes CASSEGQGGQPQHF.

This chain joins TRBV7-9 and TRBJ1-1; a weak D match, TRBD1 (6 bases). Trimming removed 2 bases at V and 8 bases at J, with 6 bases between. From germline, CDR1 is SEHNR and CDR2 FQNEAQ (reference sequence). This CDR3 has 11 residues. The CDR3, as DNA: TGTGCCAGCAGCTTACAGGGGGAAGCTTTCTTT. Its protein product is CASSLQGEAFF. The whole variable domain, filled in from reference TRBV7-9 and TRBJ1-1, reads DTGVSQNPRHKITKRGQNVTFRCDPISEHNRLYWYRQTLGQGPEFLTYFQNEAQLEKSRLLSDRFSAERPKGSFSTLEIQRTEQGDSAMYLCASSLQGEAFFGQGTRLTVV.

The chain uses TRBV7-2 and TRBJ2-1; D is unclear. This CDR3 spans 12 amino acids. V dropped 3 bases and J dropped 7 bases, with 7 bases sitting between them. Germline V gene data show CDR1 as SGHTA and CDR2 as FQGNSA. The CDR3: CASSLARNEQFF. The DNA for the CDR3 is TGTGCCAGCAGCTTGGCTAGAAATGAGCAGTTCTTC.

J is TRBJ2-2 and V is TRBV9; perhaps TRBD2 as D (6 bases). The CDR3 runs 15 residues. The germline CDR1 and CDR2 sequences are SGDLS and YYNGEE. V was shortened by 4 bases and J by 4 bases, with 14 bases between the two germline ends. The CDR3 loop reads CASSTNAGSTGELFF. The DNA for the CDR3 is TGTGCCAGCAGCACGAACGCGGGGTCCACCGGGGAGCTGTTTTTT.

The chain joins TRBV19 to TRBJ1-1; TRBD1 is a possible D gene (6 bases). This CDR3 comprises 12 residues. CDR1 LNHDA and CDR2 SQIVND come from the germline V gene (reference sequence). Trimming removed 9 bases at V and 5 bases at J, with 13 bases between. The CDR3 nucleotides read TGTGCCAGCTCCAACAGGGAAACTGAAGCTTTCTTT. As protein: CASSNRETEAFF.

The gene calls are TRBV6-5 and TRBJ1-1, with 9 bases fitting TRBD1. The germline CDR1 and CDR2 sequences are MNHEY and SVGAGI. The CDR3 is 15 amino acids. J gave up 6 bases and V 0 bases, and 5 bases lay outside the gene matches. The CDR3 DNA follows: TGTGCCAGCAGTTACTCAAGACAGGGGGGAGCTGAAGCTTTCTTT. Protein: CASSYSRQGGAEAFF.

The chain recombines TRBV5-1 with TRBJ2-2, with 7 bases lining up with TRBD2. Trimming at V came to 0 bases and at J to 1 base, leaving 6 bases not matched to a gene. CDR3 length equals 17 residues. The germline CDR1 and CDR2 sequences are SGHRS and YFSETQ. The CDR3 sequence is CASSLALASGNTGELFF. CDR3 nucleotides: TGCGCCAGCAGCTTGGCCCTGGCTAGCGGGAACACCGGGGAGCTGTTTTTT. Complete variable domain (other parts from reference TRBV5-1 and TRBJ2-2): KAGVTQTPRYLIKTRGQQVTLSCSPISGHRSVSWYQQTPGQGLQFLFEYFSETQRNKGNFPGRFSGRQFSNSRSEMNVSTLELGDSALYLCASSLALASGNTGELFFGEGSRLTVL.

This clone has only a few counts. The chain employs TRBV19 and TRBJ1-4, with 8 positions matching TRBD1. The CDR3 loop spans 15 amino acids. Germline values: CDR1 LNHDA, CDR2 SQIVND (reference sequence). The V gene end was trimmed by 7 bases and the J gene end by 6 bases; junction bases not matched to a gene: 10. The CDR3 DNA is TGTGCCAGTACCCCTGGACAGGGAGTATATGAAAAACTGTTTTTT. Amino acid sequence: CASTPGQGVYEKLFF.

The CDR3 DNA is TGTGCCACCTCCGCCGGGGGGGCGGGTCAAGAGACCCAGTACTTC. Protein sequence: CATSAGGAGQETQYF. The rearrangement links TRBV24-1 to TRBJ2-5, with TRBD2 identical over 8 bases. Trimming at V came to 9 bases and at J to 2 bases, leaving 10 bases not matched to a gene. This CDR3 is 15 amino acids long. Germline-derived CDR1 and CDR2 are KGHDR and SFDVKD.

The chain employs TRBV19 and TRBJ2-2; TRBD1 agrees at 11 bases. The length of the CDR3 is 15 residues. In germline, CDR1 is LNHDA, CDR2 SQIVND (reference sequence). Trimming removed 4 bases from V and 6 bases from J; junction bases left unmatched: 4. CDR3 in amino acids: CASSRTGGVAGELFF. The CDR3 DNA reads as TGTGCCAGTAGTAGGACAGGGGGCGTAGCCGGGGAGCTGTTTTTT.

The CDR3 loop reads CASSLAPGSKNIQYF. CDR3 DNA sequence: TGCGCCAGCAGCTTGGCTCCGGGTTCCAAAAACATTCAGTACTTC. The rearrangement uses TRBV5-1 and TRBJ2-4; D unclear. The ends were cut back, 0 bases at V and 2 bases at J, with 9 bases in the middle. Per the germline V gene, CDR1 is SGHRS and CDR2 is YFSETQ. This CDR3 region has 15 residues.